One and the same sample provided the 30 T cell receptor beta chains below, sequenced in a study of cytomegalovirus exposure and HLA in healthy donors. PCR employed 60 Vbeta and 13 Jbeta primers. Clones were read by immunoSEQ multiplex PCR, and TCRdb kept only the in-frame ones, dropping some. Among 200,000 or so clones listed, around four fifths were seen once. The sequencing sample was made of PBMCs. The source of these receptors is a woman aged 50 to 60 in good health and CMV-seropositive.

V is TRBV27 and J is TRBJ1-5; D perhaps matches TRBD1 (6 bases). V was pared by 7 bases and J by 2 bases, with 18 bases between. Germline values: CDR1 MNHEY, CDR2 SMNVEV (reference sequence). The CDR3 is 16 amino acids. The CDR3 nucleotides are TGTGCCAGCAAAATGATCTCGGGGGGCGGCAATCAGCCCCAGCATTTT. Protein sequence: CASKMISGGGNQPQHF.

This clone appeared a single time. This chain connects TRBV28 to TRBJ2-1; no clear D gene. The V and J ends lost 7 bases and 8 bases respectively, with 15 bases between them. The CDR3 has 13 residues. Germline lookup yields CDR1 MDHEN and CDR2 SYDVKM. The CDR3, as DNA: TGTGCCAGCACCCTCTTCTTGGGCTATGAGCAGTTCTTC. This translates into CASTLFLGYEQFF.

V is TRBV6-6 and J is TRBJ2-2; weak D call: TRBD1 (6 bases). Looked up from germline, CDR1 is MNHNY and CDR2 is SVGAGI (reference sequence). The CDR3 contains 16 residues. Trimming removed 6 bases from V and 1 base from J, with 15 bases in between. The CDR3 loop reads CASSLTPGQNTGELFF. In nucleotides, the CDR3 is TGTGCCAGCAGCTTAACCCCGGGACAGAACACCGGGGAGCTGTTTTTT.

This clone was counted a single time. This rearrangement joins TRBV25-1 to TRBJ1-3; 7 nucleotides agree with TRBD1. CDR3 length: 16 residues. Losses at the gene ends were 4 bases for V and 4 bases for J; bases not matched to a gene: 10. The V gene's germline CDR1 is MGHDK and CDR2 SYGVNS. CDR3 loop: CASSGRSGTAGNTIYF. Here the CDR3 DNA reads TGTGCCAGCAGTGGAAGATCCGGGACAGCCGGAAACACCATATATTTT.

The rearrangement joins TRBV7-9 to TRBJ2-7; the match to TRBD1 covers 8 bases. With V trimmed by 5 bases and J by 3 bases, 3 bases remained unmatched. The CDR3 loop spans 13 amino acids. Germline CDR1 and CDR2: SEHNR and FQNEAQ (reference sequence). The CDR3 loop is CASSPGQGYEQYF. In nucleotides, the CDR3 is TGTGCCAGCAGCCCAGGACAGGGCTACGAGCAGTACTTC.

The chain is built from TRBV18 and TRBJ2-7, with D possibly TRBD2 on 6 matching bases. The CDR3 extends over 13 amino acids. Germline CDR1 and CDR2: KGHSH and LQKENI. V was clipped by 3 bases and J by 6 bases, with 12 bases between them. The CDR3: CASSPRQGGEQYF. The CDR3, as DNA: TGTGCCAGCTCACCCCGGCAGGGAGGCGAGCAGTACTTC.

The chain recombines TRBV28 with TRBJ1-4; no clear D. V was clipped by 6 bases and J by 0 bases, with 14 bases between them. There are 16 residues in the CDR3. Germline V gene lookup returns CDR1 MDHEN and CDR2 SYDVKM. For the CDR3, the DNA is TGTGCCAGCAGCCTTCGCCGGTTGGCAACTAATGAAAAACTGTTTTTT. This translates into CASSLRRLATNEKLFF. The complete variable domain, with remaining parts taken from reference TRBV28 and TRBJ1-4, reads DVKVTQSSRYLVKRTGEKVFLECVQDMDHENMFWYRQDPGLGLRLIYFSYDVKMKEKGDIPEGYSVSREKKERFSLILESASTNQTSMYLCASSLRRLATNEKLFFGSGTQLSVL.

V and J are TRBV19 and TRBJ2-1, with 11 bases identical to TRBD2. J lost 4 bases, V lost 5 bases, and 4 bases had no gene match. The CDR3 totals 15 residues. Germline V CDR1 and CDR2: LNHDA, SQIVND (reference sequence). CDR3 in DNA: TGTGCCAGTAGTGTGGGACTAGCGGTTTACAATGAGCAGTTCTTC. Amino acid sequence: CASSVGLAVYNEQFF.

V gene TRBV7-2 combines with J gene TRBJ1-2; TRBD1 agrees at 9 bases. This CDR3 is built from 14 residues. V lost 6 bases, J lost 1 base, and 3 bases stayed unmatched. The germline CDR1 and CDR2 sequences are SGHTA and FQGNSA. The CDR3 DNA reads TGTGCCAGCAGTCGGGACAGGGTTAACTATGGCTACACCTTC. It yields the protein CASSRDRVNYGYTF.

In the case of this clone: The identical CDR3 is also encoded by other nucleotide sequences in the sample. The chain links TRBV19 to TRBJ1-5, with 10 bases fitting TRBD1. Trimming took 5 bases from V and 2 from J; bases not matched to a gene: 0. The CDR3 runs to 14 residues. Per germline, CDR1 LNHDA and CDR2 SQIVND (reference sequence). The CDR3 sequence: CASSGTGGNQPQHF. The DNA of the CDR3 is TGTGCCAGTAGTGGGACAGGGGGCAATCAGCCCCAGCATTTT. Full variable domain (remainder filled in from reference TRBV19 and TRBJ1-5): DGGITQSPKYLFRKEGQNVTLSCEQNLNHDAMYWYRQDPGQGLRLIYYSQIVNDFQKGDIAEGYSVSREKKESFPLTVTSAQKNPTAFYLCASSGTGGNQPQHFGDGTRLSIL.

This clone was observed a few times. This chain links TRBV16 with TRBJ2-3; TRBD2 matches at 10 bases. The CDR3 loop spans 18 amino acids. V lost 0 bases to trimming and J lost 4 bases; unmatched junction nucleotides: 10. CDR1 KGHSY and CDR2 FQNENV come from the germline V gene. The CDR3 region is CASSQSLDASGSADTQYF. The CDR3 DNA reads as TGTGCCAGCAGCCAATCCTTGGATGCTAGCGGGAGTGCAGATACGCAGTATTTT.

This chain uses TRBV6-6 with TRBJ2-2, with D possibly TRBD2 on 6 matching bases. V lost 2 bases and J 0 bases, leaving 10 bases between the germline ends. There are 16 residues in the CDR3. CDR1 and CDR2 from the germline V gene are MNHNY and SVGAGI (reference sequence). DNA for the CDR3: TGTGCCAGCAGTTACCCGTCGGGGGCGAACACCGGGGAGCTGTTTTTT. It specifies CASSYPSGANTGELFF.

The V and J genes are TRBV30 and TRBJ1-4; 7 nucleotides match TRBD1. CDR1 GTSNPN and CDR2 SVGIG come from the germline V gene (reference sequence). CDR3 length: 14 residues. V gave up 3 bases and J gave up 8 bases; unmatched junction bases: 9. CDR3 residues: CAWSSGTDYEKLFF. The CDR3 nucleotides are TGTGCCTGGAGCTCCGGGACAGATTACGAAAAACTGTTTTTT.

This chain joins TRBV7-9 and TRBJ1-1, with D possibly being TRBD1 (6 bases). V was trimmed by 4 bases and J by 4 bases, leaving 13 bases between them. Germline CDR1 is SEHNR and CDR2 is FQNEAQ (reference sequence). CDR3 size: 14 residues. For the CDR3, the DNA is TGTGCCAGCAGCTCGCAGGGGCTGGGCACTGAAGCTTTCTTT. Protein product: CASSSQGLGTEAFF.

The V and J genes are TRBV18 and TRBJ2-3, with TRBD2 matching over 9 bases. Germline V gene data show CDR1 as KGHSH and CDR2 as LQKENI. This CDR3 is built from 14 residues. The J segment lost 1 base and the V segment lost 5 bases, leaving 1 base of the junction unmatched. The CDR3 sequence is CASSEREGTDTQYF. CDR3 nucleotides: TGTGCCAGCTCAGAGCGGGAGGGCACAGATACGCAGTATTTT.

The V and J genes are TRBV7-9 and TRBJ2-5; TRBD2 matches 9 bases. The CDR3 covers 14 residues. The germline V gene has CDR1 SEHNR and CDR2 FQNEAQ (reference sequence). V lost 5 bases and J lost 2; bases outside the gene matches: 3. The CDR3 region is CASSVTSGQETQYF. The CDR3 DNA sequence: TGTGCCAGCAGCGTTACTAGCGGGCAAGAGACCCAGTACTTC.

The rearrangement links TRBV29-1 to TRBJ2-7; 7 bases are shared with TRBD1. With 4 bases clipped from V and 3 bases from J, the junction kept 3 bases outside the gene matches. CDR3 size: 12 residues. CDR1 SQVTM and CDR2 ANQGSEA come from the germline V gene. The CDR3 DNA sequence: TGCAGCGTTGGGACAGGACTCTACGAGCAGTACTTC. Its translation is CSVGTGLYEQYF.

This rearrangement joins TRBV10-1 to TRBJ2-7, with TRBD2 matching 8 bases. This CDR3 has 13 amino acids. With V trimmed by 5 bases and J by 3 bases, 3 bases remained unmatched. CDR1 is WNHNN, CDR2 SYGVQD, per germline (reference sequence). DNA of the CDR3: TGCGCCAGCAGTAAGGGACTAGACTACGAGCAGTACTTC. It encodes CASSKGLDYEQYF.

This clone was found a few times. The V and J genes are TRBV29-1 and TRBJ1-3, with D uncertain. This CDR3 is 16 amino acids long. V gave up 0 bases and J gave up 0 bases, with 12 bases separating them. Germline lookup yields CDR1 SQVTM and CDR2 ANQGSEA. The chain's CDR3 is CSVEDPTWSSGNTIYF. DNA for the CDR3: TGCAGCGTTGAAGATCCAACGTGGAGCTCTGGAAACACCATATATTTT.

CDR3 protein: CASSQGQGYTNTEAFF. CDR3 bases: TGCGCCAGCAGCCAAGGGCAGGGATATACGAACACTGAAGCTTTCTTT. The rearrangement links TRBV4-1 to TRBJ1-1, with a tentative D call TRBD1 (5 bases). The ends were cut back, 1 base at V and 1 base at J, with 13 bases in the middle. The CDR3 is 16 amino acids. Per germline, CDR1 MGHRA and CDR2 YSYEKL.

This clone was picked up a small number of times. The chain recombines TRBV12-5 with TRBJ2-1; possible D gene TRBD2, 6 bases. The CDR3 has 14 residues. Trimming removed 3 bases at V and 8 bases at J, with 14 bases between. The germline CDR1 and CDR2 sequences are LGHNT and FRNRAP. The CDR3 loop is CASGLGLGSDEQFF. In DNA form, the CDR3 reads TGTGCTAGTGGTTTAGGCCTCGGGAGCGATGAGCAGTTCTTC.

This chain uses TRBV9 with TRBJ1-4; perhaps TRBD1 as D (5 bases). The V end lost 6 bases, the J end lost 0 bases, and 12 bases lay between the germline ends. Germline V lookup: CDR1 SGDLS, CDR2 YYNGEE. CDR3 length: 15 residues. This chain's CDR3 is CASTPGVTTNEKLFF. The DNA for the CDR3 is TGTGCCAGCACGCCGGGGGTTACAACTAATGAAAAACTGTTTTTT.

The rearrangement links TRBV9 to TRBJ1-6; no firm D call. This CDR3 spans 16 amino acids. Germline V gene lookup returns CDR1 SGDLS and CDR2 YYNGEE. Trimming removed 4 bases from V and 7 bases from J, with 18 bases in between. The CDR3 protein is CASSPRPDIANSPLHF. As DNA, the CDR3 is TGTGCCAGCAGCCCCAGGCCGGATATTGCGAATTCACCCCTCCACTTT.

V usage is TRBV2 and J usage is TRBJ2-5, with 8 bases matching TRBD1. Looked up from germline, CDR1 is SNHLY and CDR2 is FYNNEI. V was pared by 5 bases and J by 3 bases, with 5 bases of the junction left unmatched. This CDR3 has 14 amino acids. For the CDR3, the DNA is TGTGCCAGCAGTCCGACAGGGGTGGAAGAGACCCAGTACTTC. Amino acids: CASSPTGVEETQYF.

This clone showed up just a few times. The junction departs from the called germline gene at one end, perhaps through a read error. The V gene is TRBV5-4, the J gene TRBJ2-6; possibly TRBD1 for D (5 bases). The CDR3 is made up of 18 amino acids. Germline V gene sequence: CDR1 SGHNT, CDR2 YYREEE (reference sequence). As DNA, the CDR3 is TGTGCCAGCAGCTTGAATAGACAGAGCCTCTCTGGGGCCAACGGCCTGACTTTC. It specifies CASSLNRQSLSGANGLTF.

This clone was found once. The sample carries other DNA sequences with the same CDR3. The gene calls are TRBV18 and TRBJ1-1, with a possible D match to TRBD1 (6 bases). CDR3 length equals 15 residues. V lost 3 bases, J lost 0 bases, and 11 bases lay in between. Germline assignment: CDR1 KGHSH and CDR2 LQKENI. The chain's CDR3 is CASSPYREMNTEAFF. The CDR3 DNA is TGTGCCAGCTCACCTTACAGGGAGATGAACACTGAAGCTTTCTTT.

The V gene is TRBV30, the J gene TRBJ1-1; D perhaps matches TRBD1 (6 bases). The CDR3 has 11 amino acids. V was pared by 5 bases and J by 6 bases, with 10 bases between. CDR1 and CDR2 (germline): GTSNPN, SVGIG (reference sequence). Here the CDR3 DNA reads TGTGCCTGGGCGACAGGACCTGAAGCTTTCTTT. It yields the protein CAWATGPEAFF.

This clone showed up just a few times. The J gene is TRBJ1-6, the V gene TRBV14; D ambiguous. This CDR3 has 12 amino acids. Trimming took 4 bases from V and 9 from J, leaving 7 bases between them. Germline CDR1 is SGHDN and CDR2 is FVKESK. CDR3 DNA: TGTGCCAGCAGCCTGGCGGGTTCACCCCTCCACTTT. It yields the protein CASSLAGSPLHF.

In the case of this clone: Compared with germline, one end of the junction differs, possibly owing to a read error. The chain uses TRBV19 and TRBJ2-5; 11 bases align to TRBD2. Germline CDR1 LNHDA, CDR2 SQIVND (reference sequence). This CDR3 is built from 14 residues. As DNA, the CDR3 is TGTGCCAGTACTATAGCGGGAGGGGCGGGGACCCAGTACTTC. It encodes CASTIAGGAGTQYF.

This chain's CDR3 is CASSLARGENTIYF. The CDR3 DNA follows: TGTGCCAGCAGTCTCGCCAGGGGCGAAAACACCATATATTTT. This chain uses TRBV25-1 with TRBJ1-3; weak D call: TRBD1 (6 bases). The germline V gene encodes CDR1 MGHDK and CDR2 SYGVNS. The CDR3 has 14 amino acids. The germline V and J ends were trimmed by 5 bases and 6 bases, with 14 bases remaining between them. Using reference TRBV25-1 and TRBJ1-3 for the parts outside the CDR3, the full variable domain is EADIYQTPRYLVIGTGKKITLECSQTMGHDKMYWYQQDPGMELHLIHYSYGVNSTEKGDLSSESTVSRIRTEHFPLTLESARPSHTSQYLCASSLARGENTIYFGEGSWLTVV.